A single sample gave rise to the 20 T cell receptor beta chains below, sequenced in a study of tumor and adjacent non-tumor tissue in lung cancer. The template was RNA from unsorted bulk tissue. Three rounds of nested PCR, following a modified ARM-PCR protocol, produced the TCRbeta library. From the multiplex PCR reads, TCRdb called clonotypes with MiXCR, one entry per CDR3 protein. Here the sample spans more than 75,000 distinct CDR3 sequences, roughly 75% being singletons. The specimen sequenced was lung tumor tissue. These receptors all come from a woman between 70 and 85 years old with non-small cell lung cancer.

V gene TRBV6-5 combines with J gene TRBJ1-1, with D perhaps matching TRBD1 (5 bases). The V end lost 10 bases, the J end lost 5 bases, and 17 bases lay between the germline ends. In germline, CDR1 is MNHEY, CDR2 SVGAGI. The CDR3 runs to 13 residues. The CDR3 sequence is CATIAQGRTEAFF. Written as DNA, the CDR3 is TGTGCCACCATCGCGCAGGGTCGGACTGAAGCTTTCTTT.

This clonotype has more than one count but fewer than ten. V is TRBV12-3 or TRBV12-4 and J is TRBJ2-1, with D hard to call. V lost 3 bases and J 10 bases, leaving 10 bases between the germline ends. The CDR3 has 12 residues. Here the CDR3 reads CASSFREQEQFF. The CDR3 DNA reads as TGTGCCAGCAGTTTCAGAGAGCAGGAGCAGTTCTTC.

This clonotype was picked up one time. This clone may be a read error of a much larger clone one base away. The CDR3 does not close with the conserved phenylalanine or tryptophan, likely indicating a read error. This sequence joins TRBV7-9 and TRBJ1-1, with D maybe TRBD1 (5 bases). The CDR3 covers 15 residues. With 5 bases removed from V and 0 bases from J, the gap between germline ends came to 13 bases. CDR1 and CDR2 (germline): SEHNR, FQNEAQ (reference sequence). The CDR3 region has the DNA TGTGCCAGCAGCCCCGGCGGGGCCCTGAACACTGAAGCTTTCTGT. Translating it yields CASSPGGALNTEAFC.

On this clonotype: One end of the junction fails to match germline, which may point to a read error. CDR3 amino acids: CASRLPGDPYTQYF. The DNA of the CDR3 is TGTGCCAGCAGGCTACCTGGCGACCCATATACGCAATATTTT. The chain links TRBV6-5 to TRBJ2-3; D not certain. This CDR3 has 14 residues. From germline, CDR1 is MNHEY and CDR2 SVGAGI.

About this clonotype itself: This may be a read error, as it is one base from a much larger clone. This chain uses TRBV20-1 with TRBJ2-3, with TRBD1 as a possible D gene (5 bases). Per germline, CDR1 DFQATT and CDR2 SNEGSKA (reference sequence). This CDR3 is 16 amino acids long. The CDR3 DNA follows: TGCAGTGTTAGAGGCACAGGTACTGGTCGGGCAGATACGCAGTATTTT. Translated, it gives CSVRGTGTGRADTQYF.

This clonotype was seen once. A much larger clone lies one base from this, so it may be a read error. The chain links TRBV30 to TRBJ1-2; no definite D call. The CDR3 is 11 residues long. CDR1 and CDR2 from the germline V gene are GTSNPN and SVGIG (reference sequence). The V gene lost 8 bases and the J gene lost 4 bases, with 11 bases spanning the gap. The CDR3 DNA reads as TGTGCCCGGGAACGAACCTATGGCTACACCTTC. Translated: CARERTYGYTF. Full variable domain (rest looked up from reference TRBV30 and TRBJ1-2): SQTIHQWPATLVQPVGSPLSLECTVEGTSNPNLYWYRQAAGRGLQLLFYSVGIGQISSEVPQNLSASRPQDRQFILSSKKLLLSDSGFYLCARERTYGYTFGSGTRLTVV.

The rearrangement uses TRBV6-6 and TRBJ2-3; no clear D. This CDR3 spans 15 amino acids. The germline V gene has CDR1 MNHNY and CDR2 SVGAGI (reference sequence). V was clipped by 5 bases and J by 0 bases, with 12 bases between them. For the CDR3, the DNA is TGTGCCAGCAGTAATCCGAGTGCTAGCACAGATACGCAGTATTTT. This gives the protein CASSNPSASTDTQYF.

Comment on this clonotype: A read error is likely, as this CDR3 ends without the conserved phenylalanine or tryptophan. The DNA is left out, because the CDR3 cannot be placed on it with certainty; the CDR3 is given as TCRdb lists it. V is TRBV6-6 and J is TRBJ2-5. Germline CDR1 and CDR2: MNHNY and SVGAGI (reference sequence). The CDR3 numbers 12 amino acids, ends counted. The CDR3 protein is CASSYPQETQCL.

Regarding this clonotype: With a much larger clone just one base away, this may be a read error. The chain has TRBV6-1 and TRBJ1-5; D remains unclear. Germline V gene lookup returns CDR1 MNHNS and CDR2 SASEGT. The CDR3 loop spans 16 amino acids. The DNA for the CDR3 is TGTGCCAGCAATGAAGCATGGGGAGAAGACAATCAGCCCCAGCATTTT. It translates to CASNEAWGEDNQPQHF.

This clonotype was counted many times. The chain has TRBV5-5 and TRBJ2-7, with D possibly matching TRBD2 (6 bases). The V end lost 2 bases, the J end lost 4 bases, and 16 bases lay between the germline ends. Per germline, CDR1 SGHKS and CDR2 YYEKEE (reference sequence). The CDR3 contains 15 residues. The CDR3 DNA is TGTGCCAGCAGCTTAGAGGGAGGACTTCCTTACGAGCAGTACTTC. Translating it yields CASSLEGGLPYEQYF.

Notes on this clonotype: One end of the junction does not line up with germline, which may come from a read error. This chain joins TRBV30 and TRBJ1-5; TRBD1 agrees at 7 bases. From germline, CDR1 is GTSNPN and CDR2 SVGIG (reference sequence). This CDR3 comprises 13 residues. The CDR3 sequence is CAWNSGGGQPPHF. In DNA, the CDR3 is TGTGCCTGGAACTCAGGGGGAGGACAGCCCCCGCATTTT.

Comment on this clonotype: This clone may be a read error of a much larger clone one base away. The J gene is TRBJ1-4, the V gene TRBV5-8, with a weak D call TRBD1 (5 bases). V lost 2 bases, J lost 8 bases, and 16 bases lay in between. Germline CDR1 is SGHTS and CDR2 is YDEGEE. CDR3 length: 15 residues. The CDR3 here is CASSLRGDPREKLFF. The CDR3 DNA follows: TGTGCCAGCAGCTTAAGAGGGGACCCTAGGGAAAAACTGTTTTTT.

Points on this clonotype: This may arise from a read error, as a much more abundant clone is one base away. V usage is TRBV10-3 and J usage is TRBJ2-7; a possible D gene is TRBD2 (6 bases). Germline V gives CDR1 ENHRY, CDR2 SYGVKD. The ends were cut back, 6 bases at V and 9 bases at J, with 15 bases in the middle. CDR3 length equals 12 residues. Written as DNA, the CDR3 is TGTGCCATCAGCCACCCCGGGGGTGGGCAGTACTTC. This gives the protein CAISHPGGGQYF.

In regard to this clonotype: The missing conserved phenylalanine or tryptophan at the end of this CDR3 makes a read error likely. The chain links TRBV28 to TRBJ2-5; D call uncertain. The V gene lost 1 base and the J gene lost 5 bases, with 8 bases spanning the gap. The CDR3 consists of 13 residues. CDR1 is MDHEN and CDR2 is SYDVKM in the germline V gene. Here the CDR3 reads CASSLSPQETQYI. As DNA, the CDR3 is TGTGCCAGCAGTTTATCACCACAGGAGACCCAGTACATC.

Remarks on this clonotype: This could be a read error, since a much larger clone is one nucleotide away. The V and J genes are TRBV5-4 and TRBJ2-1; TRBD2 agrees at 14 bases. Looked up from germline, CDR1 is SGHNT and CDR2 is YYREEE (reference sequence). V shed 8 bases, J shed 10 bases, and the junction held 8 bases outside the gene matches. CDR3 length: 14 amino acids. This CDR3 is CASRPGLAGDEQFF. CDR3 in DNA: TGTGCCAGTCGGCCGGGACTAGCGGGAGACGAGCAGTTCTTC.

This clonotype was counted a few times. A clone one base away is much larger, so this may be a read error. The V call is TRBV10-3, the J call TRBJ2-7, with 11 bases that match TRBD2. V dropped 3 bases and J dropped 7; count of bases not matched to a gene: 11. Germline V gives CDR1 ENHRY, CDR2 SYGVKD. The CDR3 length is 16 residues. This CDR3 is CAISEDSGGARGEQYF. CDR3 in DNA: TGTGCCATCAGTGAAGATAGCGGGGGGGCCCGGGGGGAGCAGTACTTC.

In the case of this clonotype: It may be a read error: a sequence one base away is much more abundant. The chain carries TRBV5-4 and TRBJ1-2, with 9 bases lining up with TRBD1. The germline CDR1 and CDR2 sequences are SGHNT and YYREEE (reference sequence). The CDR3 extends over 15 amino acids. The V segment lost 9 bases and the J segment 3 bases; nucleotides outside the gene matches: 12. The CDR3 region is CAISSGTGKDYGYTF. CDR3 sequence (DNA): TGTGCCATCAGTTCCGGGACAGGGAAAGACTATGGCTACACCTTC.

There are many counts of this clonotype. This chain uses TRBV20-1 with TRBJ2-7; 7 bases fit TRBD2. With V trimmed by 5 bases and J by 1 base, 14 bases remained unmatched. CDR3 length: 16 amino acids. Germline V gene sequence: CDR1 DFQATT, CDR2 SNEGSKA (reference sequence). CDR3 sequence reads: CSAPPVGQRGSYEQYF. CDR3 nucleotides: TGCAGTGCTCCCCCCGTGGGGCAGCGGGGATCCTACGAGCAGTACTTC.

A single count supports this clonotype. As the CDR3 is not closed by the conserved phenylalanine or tryptophan, this likely results from a read error. The chain carries TRBV6-1 and TRBJ1-5; the D gene is possibly TRBD1 (6 bases). The CDR3 spans 16 residues. Looked up from germline, CDR1 is MNHNS and CDR2 is SASEGT. Here the CDR3 reads CASSPLGGTRNQPQHL. In DNA, the CDR3 is TGTGCCAGCAGTCCCCTTGGGGGGACACGCAACCAGCCCCAGCATTTA.

The chain combines TRBV11-3 with TRBJ2-3; 10 nucleotides agree with TRBD2. This CDR3 is built from 15 residues. After removal of 5 bases from V and 1 base from J, the junction contained 3 bases not matched to a gene. Germline V gene sequence: CDR1 SGHNT, CDR2 YENEEA. CDR3 sequence (DNA): TGTGCCAGCAGCGCCGGGACTAGCGGCACAGATACGCAGTATTTT. It codes for CASSAGTSGTDTQYF.